The 23 T cell receptor beta chains reported below all come from one sample, sequenced in a study of glioma-infiltrating T cells. Amplification of TCR alpha and beta CDR3 regions from RNA used iRepertoire nested multiplex PCR. TCRdb recomputed calls from the multiplex PCR reads with MiXCR, one row per CDR3 protein. Of 150,000 to 200,000 distinct CDR3 sequences in the sample, around 45% are singletons; the top ten hold roughly 5.5%. Sequencing was carried out using glioma tissue, nonneoplastic brain tissue, or PBMCs (not recorded which). The origin of the receptors is a human donor with low-grade glioma or glioblastoma, undergoing nonglioma brain surgery, or in good health (not recorded which).

This clonotype was detected only a few times. The chain is built from TRBV2 and TRBJ2-5; D remains unclear. With 5 bases removed from V and 1 base from J, the gap between germline ends came to 8 bases. The length of the CDR3 is 13 residues. The germline gives CDR1 SNHLY, CDR2 FYNNEI. In DNA form, the CDR3 reads TGTGCCAGCAGTCAAAACCTCCAAGAGACCCAGTACTTC. Translating gives CASSQNLQETQYF.

This clonotype was detected many times. The chain couples TRBV6-1 to TRBJ1-5; 7 nucleotides match TRBD1. The V gene's germline CDR1 is MNHNS and CDR2 SASEGT. V lost 5 bases, J lost 4 bases, and 5 bases stayed unmatched. The length of the CDR3 is 14 residues. The CDR3 is CASSQDRSNQPQHF. CDR3 DNA: TGTGCCAGCAGTCAGGACAGGTCGAATCAGCCCCAGCATTTT.

The V and J genes are TRBV4-2 and TRBJ2-1; TRBD2 matches at 7 bases. V lost 4 bases and J lost 4; bases outside the gene matches: 13. Germline lookup yields CDR1 LGHNA and CDR2 YNFKEQ. This CDR3 has 17 residues. The CDR3 spells CASSPGSHAGVYNEQFF. CDR3 in DNA: TGTGCCAGCAGCCCGGGATCCCATGCGGGAGTATACAATGAGCAGTTCTTC.

This clonotype was counted many times. The chain carries TRBV15 and TRBJ2-4; no definite D call. The CDR3 has 14 amino acids. Germline lookup yields CDR1 LNHNV and CDR2 YYDKDF (reference sequence). Between the trimmed V and J ends, which lost 4 bases and 6 bases, there was a span of 13 bases. In DNA, the CDR3 is TGTGCCACCAGCATGAAGGAGCCGGGAAACATTCAGTACTTC. Translated: CATSMKEPGNIQYF.

The chain has TRBV27 and TRBJ2-7; D gene unclear. Deletions cut 3 bases from V and 0 bases from J, with 18 bases between. The CDR3 sequence is 17 residues long. Germline assignment: CDR1 MNHEY and CDR2 SMNVEV (reference sequence). This chain's CDR3 is CASSLMALDGFSYEQYF. The CDR3 nucleotides read TGTGCCAGCAGTTTGATGGCGCTCGACGGATTCTCCTACGAGCAGTACTTC.

Only one count was recorded for this clonotype. V and J are TRBV20-1 and TRBJ1-1, with 9 bases fitting TRBD1. V lost 1 base, J lost 14 bases, and 2 bases stayed unmatched. The length of the CDR3 is 10 residues. Germline V gives CDR1 DFQATT, CDR2 SNEGSKA (reference sequence). Here the CDR3 DNA reads TGCAGTGCTAGAGCACAGGGGGCGTTCTTT. This sequence encodes CSARAQGAFF.

The V gene is TRBV7-8, the J gene TRBJ2-7, with D possibly being TRBD1 (5 bases). Trimming pared 5 bases from V and 5 bases from J, leaving 13 bases between. This CDR3 contains 13 residues. Germline loops: CDR1 SGHVS, CDR2 FQNEAQ. As DNA, the CDR3 is TGTGCCAGCAGCACCCTGCAGGGCCACGAGCAGTACTTC. It is translated as CASSTLQGHEQYF.

To note about this clonotype: A much larger clone is a single base away; this may be a read error. V gene TRBV5-4 combines with J gene TRBJ1-1; no clear D. V lost 5 bases to trimming and J lost 0 bases, with 17 bases between them. CDR3 length: 16 residues. In germline, CDR1 is SGHNT, CDR2 YYREEE (reference sequence). The CDR3 nucleotides are TGTGCCAGCAGTCCGGGCAGCTGGTATATGAACACTGAAGCTTTCTTT. Encoded protein: CASSPGSWYMNTEAFF.

The rearrangement links TRBV12-3 or TRBV12-4 to TRBJ2-7, with 10 nucleotides matching TRBD1. J gave up 2 bases and V 6 bases, and 4 bases lay outside the gene matches. The CDR3 extends over 14 amino acids. The DNA of the CDR3 is TGTGCCAGCAGATGGACAGGGGGTCCCTACGAGCAGTACTTC. This codes for CASRWTGGPYEQYF.

This clonotype appeared many times. This rearrangement joins TRBV6-1 to TRBJ2-3; possibly TRBD2 for D (6 bases). CDR1 is MNHNS and CDR2 is SASEGT in the germline V gene. This CDR3 has 13 residues. V was pared by 8 bases and J by 6 bases, with 15 bases between. The CDR3 is CASGTLGGDTQYF. The CDR3 nucleotides are TGTGCCAGCGGGACTCTAGGCGGTGATACGCAGTATTTT.

Points on this clonotype: A much more abundant neighbour one base away suggests this may be a read error. This chain connects TRBV6-1 to TRBJ2-3; D is undetermined. Germline lookup yields CDR1 MNHNS and CDR2 SASEGT. Trimming stripped 6 bases from V and 2 bases from J, with 9 bases between. The CDR3 covers 13 residues. CDR3 region: CASSDPATDTQYF. The CDR3 nucleotides are TGTGCCAGCAGCGATCCCGCCACAGATACGCAGTATTTT.

The V call is TRBV4-1, the J call TRBJ2-7; a possible D gene is TRBD2 (6 bases). The V end lost 3 bases, the J end lost 2 bases, and 11 bases lay between the germline ends. CDR1 is MGHRA and CDR2 is YSYEKL in the germline V gene. CDR3 length: 14 amino acids. The CDR3 loop reads CASSHPGAAYEQYF. The CDR3 DNA reads as TGCGCCAGCAGCCACCCGGGAGCAGCCTACGAGCAGTACTTC.

This clonotype was detected ten times or more. V gene TRBV20-1 combines with J gene TRBJ1-6, with a possible D match to TRBD1 (6 bases). CDR3 length equals 11 residues. The germline CDR1 and CDR2 sequences are DFQATT and SNEGSKA (reference sequence). V lost 6 bases and J 6 bases, leaving 6 bases between the germline ends. The CDR3 nucleotides read TGCAGTGCCAGGGGTAATTCACCCCTCCACTTT. Residues: CSARGNSPLHF.

This clonotype was seen a handful of times. The chain recombines TRBV2 with TRBJ2-5, with D possibly being TRBD1 or TRBD2 (6 bases each). This CDR3 is built from 13 residues. The germline CDR1 and CDR2 sequences are SNHLY and FYNNEI. Trimming took off 3 bases at V and 7 bases at J, with 12 bases between the two ends. Here the CDR3 reads CASSDLQGGTQYF. The CDR3 DNA sequence: TGTGCCAGCAGTGATCTACAGGGAGGGACCCAGTACTTC.

The rearrangement joins TRBV2 to TRBJ2-3; 7 nucleotides line up with TRBD1. With V trimmed by 10 bases and J by 4 bases, 14 bases remained unmatched. Germline CDR1 SNHLY, CDR2 FYNNEI. This CDR3 is built from 15 residues. The CDR3 coding sequence is TGTGCCACCGTCACTGACAGGGAGCTGTCAGATACGCAGTATTTT. Protein product: CATVTDRELSDTQYF.

This clonotype was detected many times. The chain uses TRBV2 and TRBJ1-1; TRBD1 agrees at 8 bases. The CDR3 spans 14 residues. V trimming: 6 bases; J trimming: 3 bases; junction bases outside the gene matches: 6. The germline V gene has CDR1 SNHLY and CDR2 FYNNEI. The CDR3 bases are TGTGCCAGCAGCTTGGACAGGGCGGACACTGAAGCTTTCTTT. Protein: CASSLDRADTEAFF.

This clonotype was seen ten or more times. The chain joins TRBV28 to TRBJ2-1, with D possibly being TRBD1 (7 bases). Germline V CDR1 and CDR2: MDHEN, SYDVKM. Trimming cost V 4 bases and J 0 bases, with 22 bases left between them. The CDR3 length is 19 residues. CDR3 DNA: TGTGCCAGCAGTTCTGGACTCTACCAGGGGGGAAGCTCCTACAATGAGCAGTTCTTC. This gives the protein CASSSGLYQGGSSYNEQFF.

The rearrangement joins TRBV28 to TRBJ1-5; D is ambiguous. V lost 7 bases, J lost 3 bases, and 19 bases lay in between. Germline V gene data show CDR1 as MDHEN and CDR2 as SYDVKM. The CDR3 runs to 16 residues. The CDR3 sequence is CASTPAGTINNQPQHF. CDR3 in DNA: TGTGCCAGCACTCCAGCCGGTACCATTAACAATCAGCCCCAGCATTTT. The variable domain in full, with the rest retrieved from reference TRBV28 and TRBJ1-5, is DVKVTQSSRYLVKRTGEKVFLECVQDMDHENMFWYRQDPGLGLRLIYFSYDVKMKEKGDIPEGYSVSREKKERFSLILESASTNQTSMYLCASTPAGTINNQPQHFGDGTRLSIL.

The chain joins TRBV5-1 to TRBJ2-7; 8 bases are shared with TRBD1. V shed 7 bases, J shed 0 bases, and the junction held 3 bases outside the gene matches. The CDR3 is 13 amino acids. Looked up from germline, CDR1 is SGHRS and CDR2 is YFSETQ. CDR3 in amino acids: CASYTGGSYEQYF. The CDR3 DNA follows: TGCGCCAGCTACACAGGGGGCTCCTACGAGCAGTACTTC.

Concerning this clonotype: With a much larger clone just one base away, this may be a read error. The chain is built from TRBV20-1 and TRBJ2-1; no clear D. This CDR3 is 14 amino acids long. V was shortened by 3 bases and J by 6 bases, with 15 bases between the two germline ends. Germline assignment: CDR1 DFQATT and CDR2 SNEGSKA (reference sequence). The CDR3 loop is CSARNPTPPNEQFF. CDR3 in DNA: TGCAGTGCTAGGAATCCTACTCCGCCCAATGAGCAGTTCTTC.

Note on this clonotype: Its ends do not fully match the called genes, so a read error is possible. The rearrangement joins TRBV2 to TRBJ1-4; no clear D gene. Germline CDR1 and CDR2: SNHLY and FYNNEI. This CDR3 contains 13 residues. The DNA for the CDR3 is TGTGCCAGCAGTGACTGTTATAATGAAAAACTGTCTTTT. This gives the protein CASSDCYNEKLSF.

This sequence joins TRBV20-1 and TRBJ2-1, with D tentatively TRBD2 (7 bases). The CDR3 contains 13 residues. Germline CDR1 reads DFQATT; CDR2 reads SNEGSKA (reference sequence). CDR3: CIAGGRSYNEQFF. The CDR3 coding sequence is TGCATCGCCGGGGGGCGCTCCTACAATGAGCAGTTCTTC.

A single count supports this clonotype. This clone may be a read error of a much larger clone one base away. CDR3 region: CSARPGLSFNEQFF. CDR3 DNA sequence: TGCAGTGCTAGACCGGGACTATCATTCAATGAGCAGTTCTTC. The chain carries TRBV20-1 and TRBJ2-1; 7 bases agree with TRBD2. This CDR3 has 14 residues. CDR1 and CDR2 (germline): DFQATT, SNEGSKA (reference sequence). Trimming at V came to 2 bases and at J to 6 bases, leaving 7 bases not matched to a gene.